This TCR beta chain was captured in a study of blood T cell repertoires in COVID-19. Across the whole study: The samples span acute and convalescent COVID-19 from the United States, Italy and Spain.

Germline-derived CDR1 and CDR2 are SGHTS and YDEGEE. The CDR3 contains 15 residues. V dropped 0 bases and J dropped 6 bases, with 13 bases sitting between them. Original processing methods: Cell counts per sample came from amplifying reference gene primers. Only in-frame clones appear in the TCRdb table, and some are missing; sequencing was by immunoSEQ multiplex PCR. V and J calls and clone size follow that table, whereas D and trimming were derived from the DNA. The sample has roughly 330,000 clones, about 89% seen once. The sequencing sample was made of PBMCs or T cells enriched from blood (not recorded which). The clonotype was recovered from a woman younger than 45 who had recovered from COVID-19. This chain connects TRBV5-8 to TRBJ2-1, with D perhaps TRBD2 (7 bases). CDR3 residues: CASSLVSGGLNEQFF. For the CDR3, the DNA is TGTGCCAGCAGCTTGGTTTCGGGGGGCCTCAATGAGCAGTTCTTC.